This T cell receptor beta chain is from a study of memory CD4+ T cells and cytomegalovirus serostatus. Profiled with immunoSEQ multiplex PCR; TCRdb holds only in-frame clones, not every one. Of 45,000 to 60,000 clones in the sample, roughly 80% were seen once. The sort gate was single viable CD3+CD4+CD8-CD45RO+ cells for memory CD4+ T cells. Germline V gene data show CDR1 as LNHDA and CDR2 as SQIVND (reference sequence). Trimming shortened V by 6 bases and J by 3 bases, and 17 bases separated the two germline ends. CDR3 size: 15 residues. The sample taken for sequencing was memory CD4+ T cells from blood. This clonotype was obtained from an adult in good health and CMV-seropositive. The J gene is TRBJ1-1, the V gene TRBV19; D possibly corresponds to TRBD1 (5 bases). Here the CDR3 reads CASSPRIRGDTEAFF. CDR3 nucleotide sequence: TGTGCCAGTAGCCCCCGGATCCGGGGGGACACTGAAGCTTTCTTT. The full variable domain, with the rest looked up from reference TRBV19 and TRBJ1-1, is DGGITQSPKYLFRKEGQNVTLSCEQNLNHDAMYWYRQDPGQGLRLIYYSQIVNDFQKGDIAEGYSVSREKKESFPLTVTSAQKNPTAFYLCASSPRIRGDTEAFFGQGTRLTVV.